The T cell receptor beta chain described here comes from a study of control samples from healthy donors and cancer patients (dated by TCRdb to the early 2020s). V is cut by 3 bases and J by 0 bases, and the space between the germline ends is 18 bases. The CDR3 measures 17 amino acids from cysteine to phenylalanine. CDR3 DNA is the only sequence kept; it has 51 bases, read in frame from the first base. CDR1 is given as KGHSH and CDR2 as LQKENI, both from the germline V gene. There are a few counts of this clone. Its antigen target is currently unknown. No much larger clone is present one base from it, and per-base qualities are unavailable. Libraries were built with the immunoSEQ multiplex PCR assay. Imported from immuneACCESS, the table was reduced by TCRdb to in-frame sequences with V and J called. These copies leave out some clones; in studies compared against another copy, an unresolved V gene accounts for under half, and the cause of the remainder is not known. This sample has about 150,000 clones in its table, and approximately 93% of those were observed once. The top ten hold almost 6% of the sample.

The sequence joins TRBV18 to TRBJ2-7, and possibly TRBD2, on 5 matching bases. What was sequenced was blood. The sequence was obtained from a man younger than 35 in good health. In nucleotides, the sequence is TGTGCCAGCTCACCTCTTTCGGACTTAGCGAGCTCCTACGAGCAGTACTTC. Its coded protein is CASSPLSDLASSYEQYF.